Presented here are 27 T cell receptor beta chains from one specimen sequenced in a study of human T cells and chemical hapten exposure. Noted time point: pre-sensitization, week 0. The treatment is: therapeutic diphenylcyclopropenone sensitization with weekly scalp DPC. TCRdb re-derived calls from the RACE reads in MiXCR, one entry per CDR3 protein. This sample has more than 250,000 distinct CDR3 sequences, with roughly 8.9% found just once. The sample consisted of whole blood, taken in connection with sensitization to the hapten diphenylcyclopropenone (DPC). These receptors were obtained from a woman aged 40 to 50 with alopecia areata. Some clones in this sample may be carry-over from other donors' samples.

This clonotype has more than one count but fewer than ten. This sequence joins TRBV7-9 and TRBJ2-7; 12 bases map to TRBD2. The CDR3 totals 16 residues. J lost 5 bases, V lost 5 bases, and 10 bases had no gene match. Per germline, CDR1 SEHNR and CDR2 FQNEAQ (reference sequence). The CDR3 region has the DNA TGTGCCAGCAGCCCCCACCGTCTAGCGGGGGGGCACGAGCAGTACTTC. It specifies CASSPHRLAGGHEQYF.

This clonotype was recorded a few times. V gene TRBV20-1 combines with J gene TRBJ2-7; tentative D call: TRBD1 (6 bases). The CDR3 length is 15 residues. Trimming took 5 bases from V and 4 from J, leaving 21 bases between them. Germline V gene sequence: CDR1 DFQATT, CDR2 SNEGSKA (reference sequence). CDR3 region: CSAHRPGHAAYEQYF. DNA of the CDR3: TGCAGTGCTCACCGGCCGGGACACGCCGCATACGAGCAGTACTTC.

This clonotype showed up just a few times. V gene TRBV7-9 combines with J gene TRBJ2-5, with D possibly being TRBD2 (6 bases). The germline CDR1 and CDR2 sequences are SEHNR and FQNEAQ (reference sequence). The CDR3 contains 15 residues. Trimming removed 5 bases from V and 4 bases from J, with 17 bases in between. The CDR3, as DNA: TGTGCCAGCAGCGGAACGGGGGTAGCAGGAGAGACCCAGTACTTC. Translated, it gives CASSGTGVAGETQYF.

This clonotype occurred a few times. The rearrangement links TRBV27 to TRBJ2-7, with D unclear. Looked up from germline, CDR1 is MNHEY and CDR2 is SMNVEV (reference sequence). There are 13 residues in the CDR3. V dropped 3 bases and J dropped 1 base, with 7 bases sitting between them. The CDR3 coding sequence is TGTGCCAGCAGTTTTAAGGTTTCCTACGAGCAGTACTTC. Translated: CASSFKVSYEQYF.

This clonotype has ten or more counts. This chain connects TRBV20-1 to TRBJ1-1, with unresolved D. Germline V gene lookup returns CDR1 DFQATT and CDR2 SNEGSKA (reference sequence). With 6 bases removed from V and 9 bases from J, the gap between germline ends came to 20 bases. CDR3 length equals 13 residues. The CDR3 reads CSAQVRRTLKAFF. In nucleotides, the CDR3 is TGCAGTGCCCAAGTCAGACGAACACTGAAAGCTTTCTTT.

The chain uses TRBV10-3 and TRBJ1-6; 8 bases map to TRBD1. J lost 8 bases, V lost 5 bases, and 5 bases had no gene match. The CDR3 consists of 14 residues. Germline loops: CDR1 ENHRY, CDR2 SYGVKD. The CDR3 bases are TGTGCCATCAGTCTAGACAGGGGATATTCACCCCTCCACTTT. Translation gives CAISLDRGYSPLHF.

The V call is TRBV4-2, the J call TRBJ2-7; D is possibly TRBD1 (5 bases). The CDR3 consists of 14 residues. CDR1 and CDR2 (germline): LGHNA, YNFKEQ. With 4 bases removed from V and 1 base from J, the gap between germline ends came to 11 bases. For the CDR3, the DNA is TGTGCCAGCAGCCCCGAGACAGTTTCCTACGAGCAGTACTTC. Its protein is CASSPETVSYEQYF.

The chain uses TRBV6-2 or TRBV6-3 and TRBJ2-7; 7 bases match TRBD1. Germline-derived CDR1 and CDR2 are MNHEY and SVGEGT. This CDR3 is built from 14 residues. Trimming at V came to 2 bases and at J to 1 base, leaving 2 bases not matched to a gene. CDR3 protein: CASSYRDRSYEQYF. The CDR3 coding sequence is TGTGCCAGCAGTTACAGGGACAGATCCTACGAGCAGTACTTC.

This clonotype was seen a handful of times. The gene calls are TRBV6-2 or TRBV6-3 and TRBJ2-7; D is undetermined. V was clipped by 0 bases and J by 3 bases, with 9 bases between them. Per the germline V gene, CDR1 is MNHEY and CDR2 is SVGEGT. The CDR3 length is 14 residues. The chain's CDR3 is CASSYSLQHYEQYF. The CDR3 DNA reads as TGTGCCAGCAGTTACTCGTTACAGCACTACGAGCAGTACTTC.

This clonotype was recorded a few times. The chain has TRBV3-1 and TRBJ2-7; D call uncertain. Per the germline V gene, CDR1 is LGHDT and CDR2 is YNNKEL (reference sequence). With 4 bases removed from V and 2 bases from J, the gap between germline ends came to 9 bases. The CDR3 has 13 residues. CDR3 amino acids: CASSRQHAYEQYF. The CDR3 nucleotides are TGTGCCAGCAGCCGGCAGCATGCCTACGAGCAGTACTTC.

The CDR3 DNA sequence: TGCAGCGTTGCGGGGGGACAGGTCCACTATGGCTACACCTTC. It is translated as CSVAGGQVHYGYTF. The rearrangement joins TRBV29-1 to TRBJ1-2; 8 bases fit TRBD1. J gave up 3 bases and V 4 bases, and 7 bases lay outside the gene matches. Germline V gene data show CDR1 as SQVTM and CDR2 as ANQGSEA. This CDR3 has 14 residues.

The CDR3: CASSPSREYGYTF. The DNA of the CDR3 is TGTGCCAGCAGCCCATCCAGGGAATATGGCTACACCTTC. The V call is TRBV7-8, the J call TRBJ1-2, with D possibly matching TRBD1 (5 bases). Germline V gene lookup returns CDR1 SGHVS and CDR2 FQNEAQ. Trimming cost V 5 bases and J 5 bases, with 12 bases left between them. This CDR3 has 13 amino acids. Complete variable domain (other parts from reference TRBV7-8 and TRBJ1-2): GAGVSQSPRYKVAKRGQDVALRCDPISGHVSLFWYQQALGQGPEFLTYFQNEAQLDKSGLPSDRFFAERPEGSVSTLKIQRTQQEDSAVYLCASSPSREYGYTFGSGTRLTVV.

This clonotype appeared many times. The chain uses TRBV7-9 and TRBJ2-5; D is unresolved. CDR3 length equals 12 residues. Germline CDR1 SEHNR, CDR2 FQNEAQ (reference sequence). The V end lost 1 base, the J end lost 5 bases, and 5 bases lay between the germline ends. The CDR3, as DNA: TGTGCCAGCAGCTTAGTGTCGGAGACCCAGTACTTC. Amino acids: CASSLVSETQYF.

The V gene is TRBV27, the J gene TRBJ2-1; TRBD2 matches 8 bases. Germline V gene lookup returns CDR1 MNHEY and CDR2 SMNVEV (reference sequence). The CDR3 loop spans 17 amino acids. The V gene end was trimmed by 3 bases and the J gene end by 3 bases; junction bases not matched to a gene: 10. CDR3 nucleotide sequence: TGTGCCAGCAGTTTTTCGATACTAGCGGCCCACTACAATGAGCAGTTCTTC. Residues: CASSFSILAAHYNEQFF.

In regard to this clonotype: This may stem from a read error, because a much larger clone lies one nucleotide away. The genes are TRBV6-2 or TRBV6-3 and TRBJ2-1; D not certain. The CDR3 consists of 11 residues. Germline CDR1 MNHEY, CDR2 SVGEGT. CDR3 DNA: TGTGTCAGCAGTTACGGGTATGAGCAGTTCTTC. Translating gives CVSSYGYEQFF.

This chain joins TRBV5-1 and TRBJ2-7, with D possibly being TRBD1 or TRBD2 (6 bases each). Germline CDR1 reads SGHRS; CDR2 reads YFSETQ. The V end was cut by 4 bases, the J end by 2 bases, with 13 bases between. The length of the CDR3 is 14 residues. CDR3 in amino acids: CASSQVGGAYEQYF. The CDR3 coding sequence is TGCGCCAGCAGCCAGGTGGGGGGCGCCTACGAGCAGTACTTC.

The chain employs TRBV9 and TRBJ2-7; unclear D gene. Germline V gives CDR1 SGDLS, CDR2 YYNGEE. The CDR3 consists of 14 residues. The V gene lost 2 bases and the J gene lost 0 bases, with 9 bases spanning the gap. CDR3 in amino acids: CASSVVPSSYEQYF. In nucleotides, the CDR3 is TGTGCCAGCAGCGTTGTTCCGAGCTCCTACGAGCAGTACTTC.

The table lists this clonotype with many counts. CDR3 in amino acids: CASSTRLGTGELFF. CDR3 nucleotide sequence: TGTGCCAGCAGTACCCGGTTGGGCACCGGGGAGCTGTTTTTT. This chain joins TRBV6-6 and TRBJ2-2, with no clear D. This CDR3 is 14 amino acids long. Germline CDR1 and CDR2: MNHNY and SVGAGI (reference sequence). V was pared by 5 bases and J by 4 bases, with 11 bases between.

This clonotype was seen a few times. The CDR3 nucleotides are TGTGCCATCGAGGCGGGAGGGGGGAATGAGCAGTTCTTC. It is translated as CAIEAGGGNEQFF. The V call is TRBV10-3, the J call TRBJ2-1; 9 bases agree with TRBD2. The CDR3 covers 13 residues. V lost 8 bases and J lost 7; bases outside the gene matches: 6. Germline CDR1 and CDR2: ENHRY and SYGVKD.

This clonotype came up a few times. This sequence joins TRBV25-1 and TRBJ1-1; D unclear. This CDR3 has 13 amino acids. V was trimmed by 1 base and J by 4 bases, leaving 7 bases between them. The germline V gene encodes CDR1 MGHDK and CDR2 SYGVNS. CDR3 sequence (DNA): TGTGCCAGCAGTGAATCGGGCCTCACTGAAGCTTTCTTT. Its protein product is CASSESGLTEAFF. The whole variable domain, filled in from reference TRBV25-1 and TRBJ1-1, reads EADIYQTPRYLVIGTGKKITLECSQTMGHDKMYWYQQDPGMELHLIHYSYGVNSTEKGDLSSESTVSRIRTEHFPLTLESARPSHTSQYLCASSESGLTEAFFGQGTRLTVV.

This clonotype was seen more than once but under ten times. The rearrangement links TRBV12-3 or TRBV12-4 to TRBJ2-2; perhaps D is TRBD1 or TRBD2 (5 bases each). The CDR3 contains 14 residues. The V end lost 6 bases, the J end lost 4 bases, and 12 bases lay between the germline ends. The CDR3 nucleotides read TGTGCCAGCAGGACGGGACCTATCACCGGGGAGCTGTTTTTT. Translating it yields CASRTGPITGELFF.

This clonotype showed up many times. The chain has TRBV29-1 and TRBJ2-3; D is ambiguous. Trimming stripped 4 bases from V and 1 base from J, with 15 bases between. The CDR3 is 15 residues long. CDR1 is SQVTM, CDR2 ANQGSEA, per germline. The CDR3 here is CSVVLATGGTDTQYF. CDR3 in DNA: TGCAGCGTTGTACTCGCGACTGGTGGCACAGATACGCAGTATTTT.

The rearrangement joins TRBV4-2 to TRBJ2-7; D is uncertain. V lost 3 bases and J 1 base, leaving 10 bases between the germline ends. The CDR3 runs to 14 residues. CDR1 is LGHNA, CDR2 YNFKEQ, per germline. DNA for the CDR3: TGTGCCAGCAGCCAGGGGATAGGATCCTACGAGCAGTACTTC. It encodes CASSQGIGSYEQYF.

The rearrangement joins TRBV20-1 to TRBJ2-2; TRBD2 matches 12 bases. The CDR3 totals 17 residues. Germline lookup yields CDR1 DFQATT and CDR2 SNEGSKA (reference sequence). Trimming at V came to 0 bases and at J to 0 bases, leaving 2 bases not matched to a gene. The DNA of the CDR3 is TGCAGTGCTAGAGATGGGACTAGCGGGCCGAACACCGGGGAGCTGTTTTTT. Encoded protein: CSARDGTSGPNTGELFF.

This clonotype was observed a few times. The chain recombines TRBV12-3 or TRBV12-4 with TRBJ2-2, with 9 bases lining up with TRBD2. V trimming: 4 bases; J trimming: 3 bases; junction bases outside the gene matches: 9. The CDR3 consists of 17 residues. The CDR3 DNA follows: TGTGCCAGCAGTTCTCGGCGGGAGGGCCCGGACACCGGGGAGCTGTTTTTT. Amino acids: CASSSRREGPDTGELFF.

This clonotype has a count of ten or more. The V and J genes are TRBV28 and TRBJ2-3; 8 bases agree with TRBD1. There are 16 residues in the CDR3. V lost 3 bases to trimming and J lost 3 bases; unmatched junction nucleotides: 8. Germline V CDR1 and CDR2: MDHEN, SYDVKM. The CDR3 loop is CASSLAGTGGTDTQYF. CDR3 DNA sequence: TGTGCCAGCAGTTTGGCGGGGACAGGCGGGACAGATACGCAGTATTTT.

Only a few counts were recorded for this clonotype. The J gene is TRBJ1-1, the V gene TRBV25-1; the D gene is possibly TRBD1 (6 bases). The V end was cut by 4 bases, the J end by 1 base, with 13 bases between. This CDR3 is 15 amino acids long. Per the germline V gene, CDR1 is MGHDK and CDR2 is SYGVNS. CDR3 in amino acids: CASSGVQGRNTEAFF. The CDR3 DNA sequence: TGTGCCAGCAGTGGTGTACAGGGACGGAACACTGAAGCTTTCTTT. The variable domain in full, completed from reference TRBV25-1 and TRBJ1-1, reads EADIYQTPRYLVIGTGKKITLECSQTMGHDKMYWYQQDPGMELHLIHYSYGVNSTEKGDLSSESTVSRIRTEHFPLTLESARPSHTSQYLCASSGVQGRNTEAFFGQGTRLTVV.